This TCR beta chain came from a study of CD8+ T cells in alopecia areata. Sample treatment: oral pan-JAK inhibitor, 5-10 mg twice daily. Cell sorting was applied to PBMCs, and CD4+ and CD8+ T cells were collected. In its sample, this clone was seen a few times. What it recognizes is unknown. Study-wide results and caveats: For lesional scalp, especially alopecia totalis/universalis, clonality was higher than in normal scalp.

Trimming removed 3 bases from V and 4 bases from J, with 12 bases in between. The CDR3 is 13 residues long. The V gene's germline CDR1 is SQVTM and CDR2 ANQGSEA. Reverse transcription of extracted RNA yielded cDNA, which provided the sequencing template. The table came from immunoSEQ multiplex PCR; TCRdb's copy has only in-frame clones and leaves some out. The sample lists over 150,000 clones, roughly three fifths seen once, with approximately 3.4% in the top ten. This receptor was taken from a human donor with alopecia areata. The chain recombines TRBV29-1 with TRBJ1-2; D is ambiguous. Sequences were derived from CD4+ T cells sorted from blood, sampled at week 4, from a patient treated with tofacitinib. CDR3 nucleotides: TGCAGCGTTGAGTCCATGTGGGGCTATGGCTACACCTTC. This encodes CSVESMWGYGYTF.